Below are 9 T cell receptor beta chains sequenced from a single sample in a study of cytomegalovirus exposure and HLA in healthy donors. The PCR employed 60 Vbeta primers together with 13 Jbeta primers. The repertoire was sequenced with immunoSEQ multiplex PCR; TCRdb's copy has only in-frame clones and lacks some. The sample includes more than 95,000 clones, about an eighth of them seen just once. The sample consisted of PBMCs. Source of these receptors: a man aged 40-49 years in good health and CMV-seropositive.

This clone was seen a few times. The rearrangement uses TRBV28 and TRBJ2-7, with TRBD2 matching over 12 bases. Germline V gene lookup returns CDR1 MDHEN and CDR2 SYDVKM. The CDR3 spans 16 residues. Trimming removed 6 bases from V and 3 bases from J; junction bases left unmatched: 9. CDR3 residues: CASRPGLAGFFYEQYF. The CDR3 DNA reads as TGTGCCAGCAGACCCGGACTAGCGGGATTCTTCTACGAGCAGTACTTC.

V and J are TRBV19 and TRBJ2-7; tentative D call: TRBD2 (6 bases). This CDR3 comprises 14 residues. V was trimmed by 3 bases and J by 3 bases, leaving 12 bases between them. In germline, CDR1 is LNHDA, CDR2 SQIVND (reference sequence). Here the CDR3 reads CASSISGTGYEQYF. In nucleotides, the CDR3 is TGTGCCAGTAGTATCTCCGGGACTGGCTACGAGCAGTACTTC.

The J gene is TRBJ1-4, the V gene TRBV19; 7 nucleotides match TRBD1. The ends lost 2 bases at V and 5 bases at J; junction bases unmatched: 2. This CDR3 region has 14 residues. Germline V gene sequence: CDR1 LNHDA, CDR2 SQIVND (reference sequence). The DNA for the CDR3 is TGTGCCAGTAGTATACAAGGGGGCAATGAAAAACTGTTTTTT. It translates to CASSIQGGNEKLFF.

In nucleotides, the CDR3 is TGCGCCAGCAGCTCCCGAGCAGCGGGCAACAATGAGCAGTTCTTC. This codes for CASSSRAAGNNEQFF. The genes are TRBV5-1 and TRBJ2-1, with D possibly TRBD2 on 6 matching bases. Per the germline V gene, CDR1 is SGHRS and CDR2 is YFSETQ. V was clipped by 3 bases and J by 5 bases, with 15 bases between them. This CDR3 has 15 amino acids. Complete variable domain (other parts from reference TRBV5-1 and TRBJ2-1): KAGVTQTPRYLIKTRGQQVTLSCSPISGHRSVSWYQQTPGQGLQFLFEYFSETQRNKGNFPGRFSGRQFSNSRSEMNVSTLELGDSALYLCASSSRAAGNNEQFFGPGTRLTVL.

The chain joins TRBV5-4 to TRBJ2-1; 8 bases align to TRBD2. This CDR3 comprises 14 residues. The J segment lost 2 bases and the V segment lost 5 bases, leaving 3 bases of the junction unmatched. Germline CDR1 and CDR2: SGHNT and YYREEE (reference sequence). The CDR3 protein is CASRPRGAYNEQFF. The CDR3 DNA follows: TGTGCCAGCAGGCCGCGGGGGGCCTACAATGAGCAGTTCTTC.

Worth noting for this clone: Relative to the germline gene, one junction end is altered; a read error may explain this. V is TRBV6-5 and J is TRBJ2-2; 7 bases line up with TRBD1. Germline V gives CDR1 MNHEY, CDR2 SVGAGI. The CDR3 has 15 residues. The DNA for the CDR3 is TGTGCCAGCAGTTACGGGACAGACAACACCGGGGCGCTGTTTTTT. The encoded protein is CASSYGTDNTGALFF.

This clone has a handful of counts. The chain combines TRBV4-1 with TRBJ1-1; possibly TRBD1 for D (6 bases). V shed 4 bases and J shed 1 base, with 10 bases lying between them. The CDR3 length is 14 residues. From germline, CDR1 is MGHRA and CDR2 YSYEKL. The CDR3 here is CASSLGHSNTEAFF. The CDR3 DNA reads TGCGCCAGCAGCCTGGGACACTCGAACACTGAAGCTTTCTTT.

This chain uses TRBV30 with TRBJ2-1; maybe TRBD2 (5 bases). Trimming shortened V by 1 base and J by 2 bases, and 9 bases separated the two germline ends. The germline V gene encodes CDR1 GTSNPN and CDR2 SVGIG (reference sequence). This CDR3 is 14 amino acids long. This CDR3 reads CAWSGLAAYNEQFF. CDR3 DNA sequence: TGTGCCTGGAGTGGGCTAGCAGCCTACAATGAGCAGTTCTTC.

This clone has only a few counts. J is TRBJ2-3 and V is TRBV7-2; D perhaps matches TRBD2 (6 bases). Trimming pared 0 bases from V and 1 base from J, leaving 11 bases between. Germline values: CDR1 SGHTA, CDR2 FQGNSA. This CDR3 spans 16 amino acids. As DNA, the CDR3 is TGTGCCAGCAGCTTAGCGAGGACGGGGGGCACAGATACGCAGTATTTT. Its protein is CASSLARTGGTDTQYF. The whole variable domain, filled in from reference TRBV7-2 and TRBJ2-3, reads GAGVSQSPSNKVTEKGKDVELRCDPISGHTALYWYRQSLGQGLEFLIYFQGNSAPDKSGLPSDRFSAERTGGSVSTLTIQRTQQEDSAVYLCASSLARTGGTDTQYFGPGTRLTVL.